These 3 T cell receptor beta chains originate from one sample sequenced in a study of CXCR3-negative and CXCR3-positive naive CD8 T cells. The libraries of TRB cDNA were prepared using 5' RACE with UMI labels. TCRdb reprocessed the 5' RACE reads; each CDR3 protein has one entry and no DNA is given. The sample includes about 130,000 distinct CDR3 sequences. Material for sequencing was naive CXCR3- CD8+ T cells from blood. Subset: CD45RO-CCR7+CD27+CD95- naive CD8+ T cells lacking CXCR3 (TNR3-). All receptors come from a human donor in good health. Some clones in this sample may be carry-over from other donors' samples.

The genes are TRBV14 and TRBJ2-1; TCRdb proposes TRBD1, but this gene call is untestable without DNA. Germline lookup yields CDR1 SGHDN and CDR2 FVKESK. This CDR3 spans 16 amino acids. CDR3 sequence reads: CASSQVSGSGRNEQFF.

This chain uses TRBV27 with TRBJ1-5. CDR3 size: 13 residues. Germline values: CDR1 MNHEY, CDR2 SMNVEV (reference sequence). CDR3 region: CASREWDNQPQHF.

The CDR3 sequence is CSVEGAGGEVDEQFF. The genes are TRBV29-1 and TRBJ2-1; the D gene TCRdb calls, TRBD2, cannot be checked with no DNA. CDR3 length equals 15 residues. Germline V gives CDR1 SQVTM, CDR2 ANQGSEA.